Listed below are T cell receptor beta chains from one sample, sequenced in a study of T-cell memory formation after mild COVID-19. Using its own MiXCR run on the 5' RACE reads, TCRdb lists one record per CDR3 protein. Of about 470,000 distinct CDR3 sequences listed, around 27% are singletons. The sample taken for sequencing was PBMCs or a T cell subset sorted from them (not recorded which). Source of these receptors: an adult woman who had mild COVID-19 (a few samples of this study predate the infection). Cell type and time point are not known. CDR3s include the opening cysteine and the closing phenylalanine or tryptophan. Fields, in order: V gene, J gene, D gene, clone size, CDR3 protein, CDR3 DNA. The D gene is left open where the match is weak. The listing skips clone size in some rows; elsewhere it reads once, few, many or a size class.

TRBV5-4	TRBJ2-3	-	-	CASSRRWADTQYF	TGTGCCAGCAGCCGGAGGTGGGCAGATACGCAGTATTTT
TRBV28	TRBJ2-2	-	-	CASSPQTNTGELFF	TGTGCCAGCAGCCCACAAACGAACACCGGGGAGCTGTTTTTT
TRBV19	TRBJ1-5	TRBD1	-	CASWDRGETQPQHF	TGTGCCAGTTGGGACAGGGGAGAGACTCAGCCCCAGCATTTT
TRBV5-1	TRBJ1-2	TRBD1	-	CASSVQGGDGYTF	TGCGCCAGCAGCGTACAGGGGGGAGATGGCTACACCTTC
TRBV7-2	TRBJ2-1	-	few	CASSRVGGGSYNEQFF	TGTGCCAGCAGCCGAGTCGGGGGAGGATCCTACAATGAGCAGTTCTTC
TRBV4-2	TRBJ1-1	TRBD1	few	CASSQGQGQLNTEAFF	TGTGCCAGCAGCCAAGGACAGGGGCAATTGAACACTGAAGCTTTCTTT
TRBV25-1	TRBJ1-4	TRBD1	many	CASSELSGGLPLLFF	TGTGCCAGCAGTGAGTTGTCAGGGGGATTACCATTGCTGTTTTTT
TRBV5-1	TRBJ2-5	-	many	CASSLGTGLETQYF	TGTGCCAGCAGCTTGGGCACAGGGCTGGAGACCCAGTACTTC
TRBV9	TRBJ1-1	-	-	CASSAEGGGLDTEAFF	TGTGCCAGCAGCGCGGAAGGGGGGGGTCTCGACACTGAAGCTTTCTTT
TRBV27	TRBJ1-6	-	-	CASSFQGLTYNSPLHF	TGTGCCAGCAGTTTCCAGGGGTTGACCTATAATTCACCCCTCCACTTT
TRBV5-4	TRBJ2-2	TRBD2	-	CASYGGLENTGELFF	TGTGCCAGCTACGGGGGGTTGGAAAACACCGGGGAGCTGTTTTTT
TRBV5-1	TRBJ2-7	-	-	CASSLRGQYYEQYF	TGCGCCAGCAGCTTGCGGGGCCAATACTACGAGCAGTACTTC
TRBV2	TRBJ2-3	TRBD2	-	CAREIAGGVDTQYF	TGTGCCAGAGAAATAGCGGGGGGTGTAGATACGCAGTATTTT
TRBV7-8	TRBJ2-7	TRBD1	many	CASTKSGTATYEQYF	TGTGCCAGCACCAAATCCGGGACAGCGACCTACGAGCAGTACTTC
TRBV7-9	TRBJ2-1	-	-	CASSFPGTPGNEQFF	TGTGCCAGCAGCTTCCCCGGGACCCCAGGGAATGAGCAGTTCTTC
TRBV10-3	TRBJ2-3	TRBD2	-	CAIRGNSGGAADTQYF	TGTGCCATCAGGGGTAATAGCGGGGGGGCTGCAGATACGCAGTATTTT
TRBV14	TRBJ1-2	-	many	CASSQEWGKSYGYTF	TGTGCCAGCAGCCAAGAGTGGGGGAAAAGCTATGGCTACACCTTC
TRBV7-6	TRBJ2-1	TRBD2	-	CASSLAWGGIYNEQFF	TGTGCCAGCAGCTTAGCCTGGGGGGGGATTTACAATGAGCAGTTCTTC
TRBV5-5	TRBJ2-6	TRBD1	-	CASSVWTGRSGANVLTF	TGTGCCAGCAGCGTATGGACAGGCCGATCTGGGGCCAACGTCCTGACTTTC
TRBV5-1	TRBJ2-2	TRBD2	-	CASSWTSGRAPGELFF	TGCGCCAGCAGCTGGACTAGCGGGAGGGCCCCCGGGGAGCTGTTTTTT
TRBV18	TRBJ1-6	-	-	CASSPTEGRSPLHF	TGTGCCAGCTCACCGACAGAGGGTCGGTCACCCCTCCACTTT
TRBV5-1	TRBJ2-7	-	few	CASSWGNDEQYF	TGCGCCAGCAGCTGGGGGAATGACGAGCAGTACTTC
TRBV4-1	TRBJ2-7	TRBD1	-	CASSQGGQGAGEQYF	TGCGCCAGCAGCCAAGGCGGACAGGGGGCGGGAGAGCAGTACTTC
TRBV7-8	TRBJ2-7	TRBD1	-	CASSAEQGARYEQYF	TGTGCCAGCAGCGCGGAACAGGGGGCGCGGTACGAGCAGTACTTC
TRBV15	TRBJ1-2	-	-	CATSRGPNYGYTF	TGTGCCACCAGCAGAGGACCTAACTATGGCTACACCTTC
TRBV4-1	TRBJ1-4	-	few	CASSQEIGRGEKLFF	TGCGCCAGCAGCCAAGAAATAGGGAGGGGAGAAAAACTGTTTTTT
TRBV19	TRBJ2-4	TRBD2	-	CASSSTSRGGIQYF	TGTGCCAGTAGTTCGACTAGTCGGGGGGGCATTCAGTACTTC
TRBV12-3/TRBV12-4	TRBJ2-5	-	-	CASKFGGGEETQYF	TGTGCCAGCAAGTTCGGAGGGGGGGAAGAGACCCAGTACTTC
TRBV30	TRBJ2-3	-	-	CAWSPGQADPRRDTQYF	TGTGCCTGGAGTCCAGGTCAGGCGGATCCTAGGAGGGATACGCAGTATTTT
TRBV27	TRBJ2-3	-	-	CASSRYPRDSDTDTQYF	TGTGCCAGCAGTCGATACCCCCGGGACTCTGACACAGATACGCAGTATTTT
TRBV4-3	TRBJ2-1	-	-	CASSLTYGLLYNEQFF	TGCGCCAGCAGCCTCACCTACGGGCTGCTATACAATGAGCAGTTCTTC
TRBV7-2	TRBJ2-5	-	few	CASSRDRGSETQYF	TGTGCCAGCAGCCGGGACCGGGGCTCAGAGACCCAGTACTTC
TRBV2	TRBJ2-1	TRBD1	-	CAKQTGTGYNEQFF	TGTGCCAAACAAACCGGGACAGGATACAATGAGCAGTTCTTC
TRBV29-1	TRBJ2-7	-	-	CSVGHNEQYF	TGCAGCGTTGGGCATAACGAGCAGTACTTC
TRBV5-1	TRBJ2-1	TRBD1	few	CASGITGTGDYNEQFF	TGCGCCAGCGGTATTACCGGGACAGGGGACTACAATGAGCAGTTCTTC
TRBV3-1	TRBJ2-7	-	-	CASSQDRNEQYF	TGTGCCAGCAGCCAAGATCGGAACGAGCAGTACTTC
TRBV24-1	TRBJ2-7	TRBD1	-	CATSESTGGTYEQYF	TGTGCCACCAGTGAGTCGACAGGGGGAACCTACGAGCAGTACTTC
TRBV5-1	TRBJ2-5	TRBD1	many	CASSGGQVETQYF	TGCGCCAGCAGCGGGGGACAGGTCGAGACCCAGTACTTC
TRBV29-1	TRBJ2-7	-	-	CSAAGTAGIEQYF	TGCAGCGCCGCCGGGACAGCGGGAATCGAGCAGTACTTC
TRBV30	TRBJ2-1	-	-	CAWDPGGVGNEQFF	TGTGCCTGGGATCCGGGCGGGGTGGGGAATGAGCAGTTCTTC
TRBV5-1	TRBJ2-3	-	-	CASSSIDGRTTQYF	TGCGCCAGCAGCTCGATAGATGGTCGAACTACGCAGTATTTT
TRBV20-1	TRBJ2-7	TRBD2	many	CSAPGLAGPRAYEQYF	TGCAGTGCTCCCGGACTAGCGGGCCCTCGGGCCTACGAGCAGTACTTC
TRBV5-1	TRBJ2-1	-	-	CASSFGGAEQFF	TGCGCCAGCAGCTTTGGCGGGGCTGAGCAGTTCTTC
TRBV7-9	TRBJ1-2	-	once	CASSLGIYREGGDGYTF	TGTGCCAGCAGCTTAGGAATTTACAGGGAGGGGGGAGATGGCTACACCTTC
TRBV14	TRBJ1-4	-	-	CASSAGWEKLFF	TGTGCCAGCAGTGCAGGGTGGGAAAAACTGTTTTTT
TRBV2	TRBJ2-5	-	-	CASGSVQETQYF	TGTGCCAGCGGGTCGGTCCAAGAGACCCAGTACTTC
TRBV29-1	TRBJ2-7	TRBD1	-	CSVRQHKTGTYEQYF	TGCAGCGTGAGGCAACATAAGACAGGGACCTACGAGCAGTACTTC
TRBV11-2	TRBJ1-2	TRBD1	few	CASSQDRGRALYGYTF	TGTGCCAGCAGCCAGGACAGGGGGCGGGCACTCTATGGCTACACCTTC
TRBV6-5	TRBJ2-7	TRBD2	few	CASNKRGFSYEQYF	TGTGCCAGCAACAAGCGGGGGTTTTCCTACGAGCAGTACTTC
TRBV7-2	TRBJ1-1	-	-	CASTAGGATEAFF	TGTGCCAGCACCGCGGGGGGGGCCACTGAAGCTTTCTTT
TRBV20-1	TRBJ2-1	TRBD2	-	CSARTTHGTSGRPPFF	TGCAGTGCTAGAACCACACACGGGACTAGCGGGAGGCCGCCGTTCTTC
TRBV5-5	TRBJ2-5	-	few	CASSLTRETQYF	TGTGCCAGCAGCTTGACTCGAGAGACCCAGTACTTC